This TCR beta chain was profiled in a study of T cells in Graves' hyperthyroidism and ophthalmopathy. The V gene end was trimmed by 3 bases and the J gene end by 4 bases; junction bases not matched to a gene: 8. CDR1 is DFQATT, CDR2 SNEGSKA, per germline (reference sequence). This CDR3 comprises 15 residues. RNA transcripts provided the source from which TCR beta CDR3 regions were amplified. The HTBI primer set was used in a first-round RT-PCR of the TCR CDR3. In TCRdb, the multiplex PCR reads were re-called with MiXCR into one record per CDR3 protein. The sample lists about 250,000 distinct CDR3 sequences, roughly 15% occurring once. This clonotype was counted between two and nine times. Participants, patients aged 18 to 65, had newly diagnosed hyperthyroidism with a duration under 2 months.

V is TRBV20-1 and J is TRBJ1-2; 10 nucleotides match TRBD1. This receptor was identified in a woman between 50 and 59 years old with Graves' hyperthyroidism that later progressed to Graves' ophthalmopathy. Material: blood. The CDR3 nucleotides are TGCAGTGCTAGTGACAGGGGGCAAGGGAGCTATGGCTACACCTTC. The encoded protein is CSASDRGQGSYGYTF.